The 5 T cell receptor beta chains below come from one sample, sequenced in a study of CD8+ T cells in alopecia areata. Sequencing used cDNA as its template, made by extracting RNA and reverse transcribing it. The method was immunoSEQ multiplex PCR; TCRdb's version includes in-frame clones alone and lacks a portion of them. Found here are some 110,000 clones, around 50% of them singletons; the top ten hold 9% to 15%. Specified treatment: oral pan-JAK inhibitor, 5-10 mg twice daily. This sample comprised CD8+ T cells sorted from blood, obtained at week 24, from a patient treated with tofacitinib. The source is a human donor with alopecia areata.

This clone appeared once. The rearrangement uses TRBV2 and TRBJ2-7, with TRBD2 identical over 15 bases. Trimming cost V 2 bases and J 0 bases; bases outside gene matches: 17. The CDR3 is 22 residues long. The germline V gene has CDR1 SNHLY and CDR2 FYNNEI. CDR3 nucleotide sequence: TGTGCCAGCAGTGAACCGGCCGGTTGGGGACTAGCGGGGGGTAATAGCTCCTACGAGCAGTACTTC. It encodes CASSEPAGWGLAGGNSSYEQYF.

The chain joins TRBV5-4 to TRBJ1-2, with 7 bases aligning to TRBD1. Germline V gene data show CDR1 as SGHNT and CDR2 as YYREEE (reference sequence). The CDR3 covers 14 residues. The junction had 7 bases not matched to a gene; V was cut back by 5 bases and J by 3 bases. CDR3 in amino acids: CASSIRQGDYGYTF. CDR3 in DNA: TGTGCCAGCAGTATCCGACAGGGCGACTATGGCTACACCTTC.

CDR3 sequence: CASSVRVDEQFF. The CDR3 DNA is TGTGCCAGCAGTGTCAGAGTCGATGAGCAGTTCTTC. The chain links TRBV2 to TRBJ2-1; the D is unclear. With 4 bases removed from V and 8 bases from J, the gap between germline ends came to 9 bases. The germline V gene encodes CDR1 SNHLY and CDR2 FYNNEI. This CDR3 contains 12 residues.

The chain combines TRBV27 with TRBJ1-3; a possible D gene is TRBD1 (5 bases). Trimming left V 5 bases short and J 0 bases short, with 8 bases between. This CDR3 has 14 amino acids. Germline V gene data show CDR1 as MNHEY and CDR2 as SMNVEV (reference sequence). The CDR3 sequence: CASSQTVSGNTIYF. CDR3 in DNA: TGTGCCAGCAGTCAGACAGTCTCTGGAAACACCATATATTTT.

This sequence joins TRBV10-3 and TRBJ2-3; D gene ambiguous. Germline V lookup: CDR1 ENHRY, CDR2 SYGVKD. This CDR3 is 13 amino acids long. Trimming removed 11 bases at V and 5 bases at J, with 17 bases between. CDR3 residues: CAPNAHLGDTQYF. The CDR3 nucleotides are TGTGCCCCCAACGCTCACTTGGGAGATACGCAGTATTTT.